These 3 T cell receptor beta chains came from one sample sequenced in a study of shared clonotypes between healthy human individuals. Some clones are missing from TCRdb's copy, which holds only in-frame ones; the method was immunoSEQ multiplex PCR. The data show hundreds of thousands of clones, roughly 97% seen once. The specimen was naive CD4+ T cells sorted from blood. Indicated subset: CD45RA+ positively selected. The receptor source for this set is a woman aged 30 to 39 in good health.

The gene calls are TRBV5-6 and TRBJ2-5; D is ambiguous. V was cut by 0 bases and J by 5 bases, with 5 bases left in between. There are 12 residues in the CDR3. CDR1 SGHDT and CDR2 YYEEEE come from the germline V gene. The CDR3 bases are TGTGCCAGCAGCTTGGCTTCCGAGACCCAGTACTTC. Its translation: CASSLASETQYF.

This clone was found once. The V and J genes are TRBV30 and TRBJ1-4, with D perhaps TRBD1 (5 bases). From germline, CDR1 is GTSNPN and CDR2 SVGIG (reference sequence). This CDR3 contains 13 residues. The germline V and J ends were trimmed by 0 bases and 11 bases, with 13 bases remaining between them. The CDR3, as DNA: TGTGCCTGGAGTGTGGGGGGGGTAAGGAAACTGTTTTTT. Its translation: CAWSVGGVRKLFF.

This rearrangement joins TRBV28 to TRBJ2-3; 8 bases agree with TRBD2. V was pared by 7 bases and J by 4 bases, with 4 bases of the junction left unmatched. Looked up from germline, CDR1 is MDHEN and CDR2 is SYDVKM. CDR3 length: 13 residues. CDR3 protein: CASITGGADTQYF. CDR3 bases: TGTGCCAGCATTACGGGAGGGGCAGATACGCAGTATTTT.